The text below deals with one T cell receptor (beta chain). Its antigen is not known. There was relapse after autologous stem cell transplantation in every patient, and there was variation in brentuximab vedotin exposure. The CDR3 totals 15 residues. The germline gives CDR1 KGHSH, CDR2 LQKENI. The V end was cut by 4 bases, the J end by 7 bases, with 16 bases between. The protocol was immunoSEQ multiplex PCR, while the TCRdb copy is restricted to in-frame clones and leaves out a portion. This table holds thousands of clones, around 80% found once. This specimen belongs to a study of PD-1 blockade in classical Hodgkin lymphoma. The study's findings and limits: What caused the repertoire differences, perhaps disease activity or prior therapy, remains undefined.

The chain is built from TRBV18 and TRBJ2-2; tentatively, D is TRBD1 (6 bases). The sequence came from a human donor with classical Hodgkin lymphoma. This sample comprised peripheral blood mononuclear cells (PBMCs), obtained at baseline. In DNA form, the CDR3 reads TGTGCCAGCTCACGTCCTGGGGGCGAAAGCGGGGAGCTGTTTTTT. Amino acids: CASSRPGGESGELFF. Full variable domain (rest looked up from reference TRBV18 and TRBJ2-2): NAGVMQNPRHLVRRRGQEARLRCSPMKGHSHVYWYRQLPEEGLKFMVYLQKENIIDESGMPKERFSAEFPKEGPSILRIQQVVRGDSAAYFCASSRPGGESGELFFGEGSRLTVL.